The present entry profiles one T cell receptor beta chain with its context. TCRdb's table, derived via immunoSEQ multiplex PCR, lists solely in-frame clones and lacks some. The profile covers 150,000 to 200,000 clones, with 93% appearing a single time and about 4% taken by the ten largest. Between the trimmed V and J ends, which lost 1 base and 8 bases, there was a span of 11 bases. The CDR3 extends over 14 amino acids. Germline CDR1 and CDR2: SGHTA and FQGNSA. This entry is derived from a study of control samples from healthy donors and cancer patients. The rearrangement uses TRBV7-2 and TRBJ2-2; a weak D match, TRBD1 (5 bases). The specimen was blood. The TCR comes from a woman aged 60-75 years in good health. The chain's CDR3 is CASSLGGGPGELFF. CDR3 DNA: TGTGCCAGCAGCTTAGGGGGCGGACCGGGGGAGCTGTTTTTT.